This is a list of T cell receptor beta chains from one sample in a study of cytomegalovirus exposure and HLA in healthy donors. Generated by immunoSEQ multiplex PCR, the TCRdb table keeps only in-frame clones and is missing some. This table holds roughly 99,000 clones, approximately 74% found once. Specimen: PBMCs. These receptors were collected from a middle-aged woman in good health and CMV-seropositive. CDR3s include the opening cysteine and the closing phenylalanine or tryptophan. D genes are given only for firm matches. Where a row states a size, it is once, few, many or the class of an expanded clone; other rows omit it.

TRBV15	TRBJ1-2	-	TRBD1	CATSQGTGFYGYTF	TGTGCCACCAGCCAAGGGACAGGGTTCTATGGCTACACCTTC
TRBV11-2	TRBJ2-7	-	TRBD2	CASSLGLAGFSYEQYF	TGTGCCAGCAGCTTAGGACTAGCGGGGTTCTCCTACGAGCAGTACTTC
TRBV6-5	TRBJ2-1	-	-	CASSYLTKQFF	TGTGCCAGCAGTTACCTCACAAAGCAGTTCTTC
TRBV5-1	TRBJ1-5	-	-	CASSVVPDSNQPQHF	TGCGCCAGCAGCGTTGTACCAGATAGCAATCAGCCCCAGCATTTT
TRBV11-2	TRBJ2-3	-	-	CASSLVFTDTQYF	TGTGCCAGCAGCTTAGTATTCACAGATACGCAGTATTTT
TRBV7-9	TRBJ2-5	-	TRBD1	CASSPSEGAGETQYF	TGTGCCAGCAGCCCAAGTGAGGGGGCGGGTGAGACCCAGTACTTC
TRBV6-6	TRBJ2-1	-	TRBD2	CASSRTSGAQFF	TGTGCCAGCAGCCGGACTAGCGGGGCGCAGTTCTTC
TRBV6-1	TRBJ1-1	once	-	CASLKKTVEAFF	TGTGCCAGCCTCAAAAAGACAGTTGAAGCTTTCTTT
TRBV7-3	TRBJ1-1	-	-	CASSQTRNTEAFF	TGTGCCAGCAGCCAGACAAGGAACACTGAAGCTTTCTTT
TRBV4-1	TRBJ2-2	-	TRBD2	CASSQGLAGLNTGELFF	TGCGCCAGCAGCCAGGGACTAGCGGGGCTCAACACCGGGGAGCTGTTTTTT
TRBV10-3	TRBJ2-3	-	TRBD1	CAISGTGSDTQYF	TGTGCCATCAGTGGGACAGGGTCAGATACGCAGTATTTT
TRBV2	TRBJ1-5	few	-	CASSEQGSKQPQHF	TGTGCCAGCAGTGAACAGGGAAGTAAGCAGCCCCAGCATTTT
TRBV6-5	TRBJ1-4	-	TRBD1	CASSLRGTNEKLFF	TGTGCCAGCAGTCTCAGGGGGACTAATGAAAAACTGTTTTTT
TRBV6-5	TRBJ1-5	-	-	CASSPGQGPQHF	TGTGCCAGCAGCCCGGGTCAAGGGCCCCAGCATTTT
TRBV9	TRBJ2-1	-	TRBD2	CASSVATSGGAKLTNEQFF	TGTGCCAGCAGCGTAGCCACTAGCGGGGGGGCAAAGTTGACCAATGAGCAGTTCTTC
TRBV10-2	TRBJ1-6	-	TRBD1	CASKSGGPVFNSPLHF	TGCGCCAGCAAATCAGGGGGACCAGTTTTTAATTCACCCCTCCACTTT
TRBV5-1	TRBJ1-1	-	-	CASSLGSSGNTEAFF	TGCGCCAGCAGCTTGGGCAGCTCAGGGAACACTGAAGCTTTCTTT
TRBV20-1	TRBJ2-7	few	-	CSAREAHEQYF	TGCAGTGCTAGAGAAGCCCACGAGCAGTACTTC
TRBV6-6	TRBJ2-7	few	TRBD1	CASSYDREGSYEQYF	TGTGCCAGCAGTTACGACAGGGAAGGGTCCTACGAGCAGTACTTC
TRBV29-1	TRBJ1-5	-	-	CSVEQTEGQPQHF	TGCAGCGTAGAGCAGACAGAAGGTCAGCCCCAGCATTTT
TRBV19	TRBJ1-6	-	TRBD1	CASSLGQGWNPLHF	TGTGCCAGTAGCCTCGGACAGGGGTGGAATCCCCTCCACTTT
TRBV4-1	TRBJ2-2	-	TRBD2	CASSQPQGLRTSGGTGELFF	TGCGCCAGCAGCCAACCGCAGGGACTCCGGACTAGCGGGGGCACCGGGGAGCTGTTTTTT
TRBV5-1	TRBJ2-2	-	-	CASSLAGGLNTGELFF	TGCGCCAGCAGCTTGGCGGGGGGCCTGAACACCGGGGAGCTGTTTTTT
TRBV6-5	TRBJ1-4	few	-	CASSDRQLGNEKLFF	TGTGCCAGCTCTGATAGACAGTTGGGAAATGAAAAACTGTTTTTT
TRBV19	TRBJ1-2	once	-	CASTQGRGGNYGYTF	TGTGCCAGTACCCAAGGGCGGGGAGGAAACTATGGCTACACCTTC
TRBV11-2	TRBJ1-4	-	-	CASSLEGTEGEKLFF	TGTGCCAGCAGCTTAGAAGGGACGGAGGGGGAAAAACTGTTTTTT
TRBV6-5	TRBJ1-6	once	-	CASARGTNSPLHF	TGTGCCAGCGCCCGAGGAACTAATTCACCCCTCCACTTT
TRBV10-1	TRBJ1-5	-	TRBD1	CASSERTGPDQPQHF	TGCGCCAGCAGTGAAAGGACAGGGCCTGATCAGCCCCAGCATTTT
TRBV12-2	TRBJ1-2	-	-	CASDNNYGYTF	TGTGCAAGCGACAATAACTATGGCTACACCTTC
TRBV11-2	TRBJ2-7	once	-	CASSLGQANEQYF	TGTGCCAGCAGCTTAGGACAGGCAAACGAGCAGTACTTC
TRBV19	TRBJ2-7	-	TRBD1	CASSLAGGQGYEQYF	TGTGCCAGTAGCCTGGCCGGGGGACAGGGGTACGAGCAGTACTTC
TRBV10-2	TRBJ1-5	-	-	CASSESNSGSGRPQHF	TGCGCCAGCAGTGAGTCGAACTCTGGGAGTGGAAGGCCCCAGCATTTT
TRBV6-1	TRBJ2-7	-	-	CASSEAAGSYEQYF	TGTGCCAGCAGTGAAGCGGCAGGGTCCTACGAGCAGTACTTC